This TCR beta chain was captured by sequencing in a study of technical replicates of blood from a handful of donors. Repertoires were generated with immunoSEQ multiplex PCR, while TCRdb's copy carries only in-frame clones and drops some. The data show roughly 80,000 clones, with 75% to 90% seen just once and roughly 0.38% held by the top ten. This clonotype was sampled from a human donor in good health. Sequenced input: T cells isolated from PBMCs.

The CDR3 spells CASSSRSANEKLFF. The CDR3 nucleotides read TGCGCCAGCAGCTCCCGGTCGGCTAATGAAAAACTGTTTTTT. The chain employs TRBV4-3 and TRBJ1-4; no definite D call. The CDR3 consists of 14 residues. Germline loops: CDR1 LGHNA, CDR2 YSLEER. V was trimmed by 5 bases and J by 3 bases, leaving 10 bases between them.